This T cell receptor beta chain was recorded in a study of blood T cell repertoires in COVID-19. J was trimmed by 0 bases and V by 3 bases; bases with no gene match: 7. Germline V lookup: CDR1 KGHSH, CDR2 LQKENI. CDR3 length: 17 amino acids. Method: immunoSEQ multiplex PCR; TCRdb's copy keeps in-frame clones and lacks some. The table has fewer than 70,000 clones, around 85% seen once. Source material: peripheral blood. This TCR derives from a woman in her sixties with acute or convalescent COVID-19. The chain couples TRBV18 to TRBJ1-3; the match to TRBD1 covers 8 bases. This CDR3 is CASSPLRQGNSGNTIYF. CDR3 nucleotide sequence: TGTGCCAGCTCACCTCTTAGACAGGGGAACTCTGGAAACACCATATATTTT.